The 25 T cell receptor beta chains listed next were all sequenced from one sample in a study of blood T cell repertoires in COVID-19. Assay: immunoSEQ multiplex PCR; the TCRdb copy retains only in-frame clones and omits some. The repertoire holds some 260,000 clones, around nine tenths seen once, with over 1.5% in the top ten. Material for sequencing was PBMCs or T cells enriched from blood (not recorded which). The receptors were gathered from a woman between 18 and 29 years old who had recovered from COVID-19.

The rearrangement links TRBV10-3 to TRBJ1-2, with 8 bases matching TRBD1. CDR3 size: 13 residues. CDR1 and CDR2 from the germline V gene are ENHRY and SYGVKD. With 7 bases clipped from V and 4 bases from J, the junction kept 5 bases outside the gene matches. CDR3 coding DNA: TGTGCCATCAACGCAGGGGGCCTCTATGGCTACACCTTC. Its protein is CAINAGGLYGYTF.

CDR3 DNA: TGTGCCACGGGAACTTATAGCAATCAGCCCCAGCATTTT. It is translated as CATGTYSNQPQHF. The V and J genes are TRBV19 and TRBJ1-5; D is ambiguous. The germline CDR1 and CDR2 sequences are LNHDA and SQIVND (reference sequence). The CDR3 totals 13 residues. V was shortened by 10 bases and J by 0 bases, with 10 bases between the two germline ends.

This chain connects TRBV6-5 to TRBJ1-4; the D is unclear. CDR1 is MNHEY, CDR2 SVGAGI, per germline. There are 16 residues in the CDR3. V gave up 4 bases and J gave up 0 bases, with 12 bases separating them. CDR3 nucleotides: TGTGCCAGCAGTTCCCCAGGCGGGGCAACTAATGAAAAACTGTTTTTT. Protein product: CASSSPGGATNEKLFF.

This chain joins TRBV7-8 and TRBJ2-7; the match to TRBD2 covers 8 bases. V lost 0 bases and J lost 7; bases outside the gene matches: 14. CDR3 length: 17 residues. The germline V gene has CDR1 SGHVS and CDR2 FQNEAQ. The CDR3 DNA is TGTGCCAGCAGCTTAGCGAGAGCTAGCGGGCCCTCGACGGAGCAGTACTTC. Amino acids: CASSLARASGPSTEQYF.

The J gene is TRBJ1-1, the V gene TRBV28; no firm D call. CDR3 length: 14 residues. Trimming removed 4 bases from V and 0 bases from J, with 9 bases in between. CDR1 is MDHEN and CDR2 is SYDVKM in the germline V gene. The CDR3 protein is CASSSNAMNTEAFF. For the CDR3, the DNA is TGTGCCAGCAGTTCAAACGCTATGAACACTGAAGCTTTCTTT.

V is TRBV7-3 and J is TRBJ2-2; 8 bases align to TRBD1. Germline CDR1 reads SGHTA; CDR2 reads FQGTGA. The junction had 0 bases not matched to a gene; V was cut back by 2 bases and J by 4 bases. This CDR3 has 14 amino acids. CDR3 sequence reads: CASSLQGATGELFF. The CDR3 DNA sequence: TGTGCCAGCAGCTTACAGGGGGCCACCGGGGAGCTGTTTTTT.

CDR3 amino acids: CASSPLVLDRGTEAFF. CDR3 in DNA: TGCGCCAGCAGCCCATTGGTTCTGGACAGGGGCACTGAAGCTTTCTTT. V is TRBV5-1 and J is TRBJ1-1; 9 bases match TRBD1. The CDR3 loop spans 16 amino acids. V lost 4 bases to trimming and J lost 4 bases; unmatched junction nucleotides: 11. The V gene's germline CDR1 is SGHRS and CDR2 YFSETQ.

This clone was counted only a few times. The V call is TRBV24-1, the J call TRBJ2-2, with D tentatively TRBD2 (6 bases). V was pared by 7 bases and J by 4 bases, with 6 bases between. CDR3 length: 12 amino acids. Germline-derived CDR1 and CDR2 are KGHDR and SFDVKD. The CDR3 DNA reads as TGTGCCACCAGGGGAGGCACCGGGGAGCTGTTTTTT. Amino acid sequence: CATRGGTGELFF.

J is TRBJ2-5 and V is TRBV4-1; D is uncertain. CDR1 and CDR2 from the germline V gene are MGHRA and YSYEKL. V lost 3 bases and J 5 bases, leaving 10 bases between the germline ends. The CDR3 length is 13 residues. In DNA form, the CDR3 reads TGCGCCAGCAGCCAGACTGTCTGGGAGACCCAGTACTTC. Protein product: CASSQTVWETQYF.

In regard to this clone: At one end the junction does not follow the germline gene, possibly because of a read error. The V gene is TRBV28, the J gene TRBJ2-1; D might be TRBD2 (6 bases). Germline V gene lookup returns CDR1 MDHEN and CDR2 SYDVKM. This CDR3 contains 14 residues. This chain's CDR3 is CASSLSGGAGMKLF. The CDR3 DNA sequence: TGTGCCAGCAGTTTATCGGGCGGGGCAGGGATGAAGCTCTTC.

The chain has TRBV19 and TRBJ2-6; 10 positions agree with TRBD1. From germline, CDR1 is LNHDA and CDR2 SQIVND (reference sequence). Germline trimming cut 5 bases from V and 2 bases from J; bases unmatched to any gene: 9. The CDR3 has 18 amino acids. The CDR3 region has the DNA TGTGCCAGTAGTCTCCGACAGGGGGCGTCACCTGGGGCCAACGTCCTGACTTTC. As protein: CASSLRQGASPGANVLTF. The full variable domain, with the rest looked up from reference TRBV19 and TRBJ2-6, is DGGITQSPKYLFRKEGQNVTLSCEQNLNHDAMYWYRQDPGQGLRLIYYSQIVNDFQKGDIAEGYSVSREKKESFPLTVTSAQKNPTAFYLCASSLRQGASPGANVLTFGAGSRLTVL.

V usage is TRBV24-1 and J usage is TRBJ2-3; 8 bases are a match to TRBD2. Looked up from germline, CDR1 is KGHDR and CDR2 is SFDVKD. J was trimmed by 2 bases and V by 4 bases; bases with no gene match: 7. The CDR3 extends over 16 amino acids. The CDR3 is CATSDFSSGSTDTQYF. CDR3 nucleotides: TGTGCCACCAGTGACTTTTCTAGCGGGTCCACAGATACGCAGTATTTT.

The V call is TRBV4-1, the J call TRBJ2-2, with 9 bases fitting TRBD1. The CDR3 has 16 amino acids. V gave up 4 bases and J gave up 5 bases; unmatched junction bases: 8. The germline V gene encodes CDR1 MGHRA and CDR2 YSYEKL. CDR3 residues: CASSLRRQGGTGELFF. In DNA form, the CDR3 reads TGCGCCAGCAGCCTTAGACGACAGGGGGGGACCGGGGAGCTGTTTTTT.

This chain joins TRBV25-1 and TRBJ1-6; possible D gene TRBD1, 5 bases. In germline, CDR1 is MGHDK, CDR2 SYGVNS. The CDR3 sequence is 13 residues long. Trimming removed 2 bases at V and 7 bases at J, with 6 bases between. CDR3 loop: CASSERQNSPLHF. CDR3 nucleotide sequence: TGTGCCAGCAGTGAAAGACAGAATTCACCCCTCCACTTT.

The chain uses TRBV5-1 and TRBJ1-2; possible D gene TRBD1, 5 bases. This CDR3 is 13 amino acids long. Germline assignment: CDR1 SGHRS and CDR2 YFSETQ. V was pared by 4 bases and J by 7 bases, with 14 bases between. The CDR3 DNA sequence: TGCGCCAGCAGCCTACCGGGCACAGGTGGCTACACCTTC. Translating gives CASSLPGTGGYTF.

CDR3 residues: CASSDSYGYTF. The CDR3 DNA reads as TGTGCCAGCAGCGACAGTTATGGCTACACCTTC. J is TRBJ1-2 and V is TRBV5-4, with D perhaps matching TRBD1 (5 bases). Trimming took 4 bases from V and 5 from J, leaving 6 bases between them. CDR1 and CDR2 (germline): SGHNT, YYREEE (reference sequence). This CDR3 contains 11 residues.

The chain employs TRBV2 and TRBJ2-2; no clear D. The V gene's germline CDR1 is SNHLY and CDR2 FYNNEI. V lost 3 bases to trimming and J lost 1 base, with 12 bases between them. The CDR3 sequence is 16 residues long. The CDR3 DNA follows: TGTGCCAGCAGTGAGGCCAGGTCCTTGAACACCGGGGAGCTGTTTTTT. Translation: CASSEARSLNTGELFF.

V is TRBV7-2 and J is TRBJ1-2, with TRBD1 as a possible D gene (6 bases). The CDR3 is 18 residues long. Looked up from germline, CDR1 is SGHTA and CDR2 is FQGNSA. V lost 5 bases, J lost 4 bases, and 26 bases lay in between. This CDR3 is CASSRHIAPDRTRYGYTF. In DNA, the CDR3 is TGTGCCAGCAGCCGGCACATAGCCCCAGACAGGACGCGCTATGGCTACACCTTC.

The gene calls are TRBV7-8 and TRBJ2-7, with TRBD2 as a possible D gene (5 bases). The CDR3 is made up of 14 amino acids. The V gene lost 5 bases and the J gene lost 6 bases, with 17 bases spanning the gap. Germline CDR1 SGHVS, CDR2 FQNEAQ. CDR3 amino acids: CASSRSGRAGEQYF. The CDR3 nucleotides read TGTGCCAGCAGCCGAAGCGGCAGAGCCGGCGAGCAGTACTTC.

This clone has a single count. V is TRBV11-2 and J is TRBJ2-5, with D perhaps matching TRBD1 (6 bases). The CDR3 totals 17 residues. Germline values: CDR1 SGHAT, CDR2 FQNNGV. V was shortened by 1 base and J by 3 bases, with 18 bases between the two germline ends. CDR3 sequence reads: CASSLGGRGHLKETQYF. The CDR3 DNA sequence: TGTGCCAGCAGCTTAGGCGGCAGGGGTCACCTAAAAGAGACCCAGTACTTC.

This clone was counted once. The CDR3 DNA follows: TGTGCCAGCAGTTACGGGGGGTCATCCATGGGCTCACCCCTCCACTTT. Its translation is CASSYGGSSMGSPLHF. V gene TRBV6-5 combines with J gene TRBJ1-6, with D perhaps TRBD1 (5 bases). Trimming cost V 2 bases and J 10 bases, with 18 bases left between them. The CDR3 loop spans 16 amino acids. Germline CDR1 and CDR2: MNHEY and SVGAGI.

V usage is TRBV5-4 and J usage is TRBJ2-1, with 8 bases matching TRBD2. The junction had 8 bases not matched to a gene; V was cut back by 4 bases and J by 5 bases. The germline V gene encodes CDR1 SGHNT and CDR2 YYREEE (reference sequence). This CDR3 contains 15 residues. Here the CDR3 reads CASSLSGSGNNEQFF. As DNA, the CDR3 is TGTGCCAGCAGCCTAAGCGGGAGTGGGAACAATGAGCAGTTCTTC.

V is TRBV3-1 (or the pseudogene TRBV3-2) and J is TRBJ2-6; the D is unclear. The CDR3 length is 15 residues. The ends were cut back, 4 bases at V and 3 bases at J, with 10 bases in the middle. Germline-derived CDR1 and CDR2 are LGHDT and YNNKEL (reference sequence). The CDR3 here is CASSPRSFGANVLTF. CDR3 sequence (DNA): TGTGCCAGCAGCCCCCGAAGCTTTGGGGCCAACGTCCTGACTTTC.

This chain joins TRBV24-1 and TRBJ2-1, with D maybe TRBD2 (5 bases). The CDR3 has 13 amino acids. V was shortened by 5 bases and J by 2 bases, with 6 bases between the two germline ends. CDR1 and CDR2 (germline): KGHDR, SFDVKD. CDR3 DNA sequence: TGTGCCACCAGTGGGGGAGCCTACAATGAGCAGTTCTTC. Encoded protein: CATSGGAYNEQFF.

CDR3 DNA sequence: TGTGCCAGCAGCCCACGGAAGGGGAACATTCAGTACTTC. Translated: CASSPRKGNIQYF. This chain links TRBV3-1 (or the pseudogene TRBV3-2) with TRBJ2-4, with D possibly matching TRBD1 (5 bases). The length of the CDR3 is 13 residues. Trimming stripped 4 bases from V and 7 bases from J, with 11 bases between. Germline V lookup: CDR1 LGHDT, CDR2 YNNKEL (reference sequence).